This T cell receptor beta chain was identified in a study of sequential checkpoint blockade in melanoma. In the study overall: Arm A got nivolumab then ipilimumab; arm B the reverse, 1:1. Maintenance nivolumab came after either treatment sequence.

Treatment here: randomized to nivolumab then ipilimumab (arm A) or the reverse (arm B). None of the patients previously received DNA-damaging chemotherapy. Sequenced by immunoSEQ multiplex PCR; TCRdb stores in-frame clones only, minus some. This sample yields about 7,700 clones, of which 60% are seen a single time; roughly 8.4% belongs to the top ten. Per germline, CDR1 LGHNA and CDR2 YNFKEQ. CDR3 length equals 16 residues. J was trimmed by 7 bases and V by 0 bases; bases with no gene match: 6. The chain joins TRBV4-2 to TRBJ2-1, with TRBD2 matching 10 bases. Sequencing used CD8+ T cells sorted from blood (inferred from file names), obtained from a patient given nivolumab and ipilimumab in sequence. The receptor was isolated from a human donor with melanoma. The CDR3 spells CASSQEFASGRNEQFF. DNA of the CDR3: TGTGCCAGCAGCCAAGAATTCGCTAGCGGGAGAAATGAGCAGTTCTTC.